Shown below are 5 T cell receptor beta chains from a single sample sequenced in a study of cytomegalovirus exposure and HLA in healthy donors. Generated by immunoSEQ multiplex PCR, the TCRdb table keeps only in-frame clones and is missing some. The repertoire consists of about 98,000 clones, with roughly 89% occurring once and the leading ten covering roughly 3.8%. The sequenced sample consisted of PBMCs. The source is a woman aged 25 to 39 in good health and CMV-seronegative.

CDR3 sequence: CASSKTSGGANEQFF. The CDR3, as DNA: TGTGCCAGCAGCAAAACTAGCGGGGGGGCAAATGAGCAGTTCTTC. This chain uses TRBV11-1 with TRBJ2-1; 13 bases align to TRBD2. The V and J ends lost 5 bases and 7 bases, in that order; junction bases with no gene match: 5. Per germline, CDR1 SGHAT and CDR2 FQDESV (reference sequence). The CDR3 has 15 residues.

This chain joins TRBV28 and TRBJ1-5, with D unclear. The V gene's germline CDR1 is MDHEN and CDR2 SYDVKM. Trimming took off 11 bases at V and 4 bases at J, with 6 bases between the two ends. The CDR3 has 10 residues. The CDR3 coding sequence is TGTGCCGCGGGGAATCAGCCCCAGCATTTT. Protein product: CAAGNQPQHF.

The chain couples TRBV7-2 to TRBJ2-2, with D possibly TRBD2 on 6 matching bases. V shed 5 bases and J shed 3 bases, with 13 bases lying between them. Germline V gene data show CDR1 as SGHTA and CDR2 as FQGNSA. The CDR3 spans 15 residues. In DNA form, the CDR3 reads TGTGCCAGCAGCCTCCGACTAGTGGACACCGGGGAGCTGTTTTTT. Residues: CASSLRLVDTGELFF.

Written as DNA, the CDR3 is TGTGCCAGTAGTGAACCACGCAGTCAGCCCCAGCATTTT. This translates into CASSEPRSQPQHF. The V and J genes are TRBV19 and TRBJ1-5; no definite D call. The CDR3 is 13 amino acids. Germline loops: CDR1 LNHDA, CDR2 SQIVND (reference sequence). The germline V and J ends were trimmed by 5 bases and 6 bases, with 11 bases remaining between them.

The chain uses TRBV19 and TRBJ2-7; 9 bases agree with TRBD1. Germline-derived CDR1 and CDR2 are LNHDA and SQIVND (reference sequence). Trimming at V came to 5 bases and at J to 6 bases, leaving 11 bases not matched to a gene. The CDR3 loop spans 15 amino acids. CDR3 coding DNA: TGTGCCAGTAGTCCGAAAACAGGGGGCTGGATCGAGCAGTACTTC. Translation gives CASSPKTGGWIEQYF.